This TCR beta chain is drawn from a study of blood T cell repertoires in COVID-19. The V gene's germline CDR1 is MDHEN and CDR2 SYDVKM. The CDR3 totals 14 residues. After removal of 6 bases from V and 3 bases from J, the junction contained 3 bases not matched to a gene. Per the original data handling: Researchers report that nucleated cell counts were estimated from reference gene primer amplification. TCRdb's table, derived via immunoSEQ multiplex PCR, lists solely in-frame clones and lacks some. That table supplies the V and J calls and clone size; D and trimming were determined from the DNA. The sample includes nearly 300,000 clones, approximately 90% of them seen just once.

The TCR comes from a woman in her 30s who had recovered from COVID-19. Source material: peripheral blood. J is TRBJ2-2 and V is TRBV28, with 8 bases fitting TRBD2. CDR3 loop: CASRIGGDTGELFF. The CDR3 DNA sequence: TGTGCCAGCAGGATCGGGGGGGACACCGGGGAGCTGTTTTTT.